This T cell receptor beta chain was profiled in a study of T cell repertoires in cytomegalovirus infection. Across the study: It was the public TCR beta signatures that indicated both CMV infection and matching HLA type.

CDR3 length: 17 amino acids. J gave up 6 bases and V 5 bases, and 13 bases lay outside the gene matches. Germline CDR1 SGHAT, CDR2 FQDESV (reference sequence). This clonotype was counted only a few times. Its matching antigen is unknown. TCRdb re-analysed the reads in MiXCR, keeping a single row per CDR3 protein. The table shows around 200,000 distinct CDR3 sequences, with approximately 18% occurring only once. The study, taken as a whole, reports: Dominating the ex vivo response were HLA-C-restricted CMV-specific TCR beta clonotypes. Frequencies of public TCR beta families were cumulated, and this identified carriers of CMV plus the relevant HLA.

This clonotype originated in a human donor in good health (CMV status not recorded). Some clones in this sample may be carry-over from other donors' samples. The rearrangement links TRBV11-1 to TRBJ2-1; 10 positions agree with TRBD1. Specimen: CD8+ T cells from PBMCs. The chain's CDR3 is CASSPPTGGVGVNEQFF. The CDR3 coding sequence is TGTGCCAGCAGCCCACCGACAGGGGGCGTGGGTGTCAATGAGCAGTTCTTC.